The 11 T cell receptor beta chains presented below share a single source sample, sequenced in a study of blood T cell repertoires in COVID-19. Using immunoSEQ multiplex PCR, the repertoire was profiled, and TCRdb retains in-frame clones only, with some absent. The sample comprises around 210,000 clones, around three quarters of which are singletons, and 5.5% rests with the top ten. The sequenced sample consisted of peripheral blood. All receptors come from a woman in her 70s with acute or convalescent COVID-19.

The V and J genes are TRBV18 and TRBJ2-7, with TRBD1 as a possible D gene (6 bases). CDR3 size: 15 residues. CDR1 is KGHSH, CDR2 LQKENI, per germline. V gave up 6 bases and J gave up 0 bases, with 15 bases separating them. The CDR3 DNA follows: TGTGCCAGCTCGATGACAGGTTCAAACTCCTACGAGCAGTACTTC. Its translation: CASSMTGSNSYEQYF.

This clone was seen a single time. V and J are TRBV28 and TRBJ2-7; D unclear. Germline CDR1 MDHEN, CDR2 SYDVKM. This CDR3 spans 11 amino acids. Trimming removed 7 bases from V and 6 bases from J, with 10 bases in between. The CDR3 spells CASTNGAEQYF. The CDR3 bases are TGTGCCAGCACTAATGGAGCCGAGCAGTACTTC. Combining the CDR3 with reference TRBV28 and TRBJ2-7 gives the whole variable domain DVKVTQSSRYLVKRTGEKVFLECVQDMDHENMFWYRQDPGLGLRLIYFSYDVKMKEKGDIPEGYSVSREKKERFSLILESASTNQTSMYLCASTNGAEQYFGPGTRLTVT.

The rearrangement joins TRBV20-1 to TRBJ2-7, with D possibly being TRBD2 (6 bases). The CDR3 length is 11 residues. V was trimmed by 6 bases and J by 3 bases, leaving 9 bases between them. Germline values: CDR1 DFQATT, CDR2 SNEGSKA (reference sequence). CDR3 nucleotides: TGCAGTGCAGGCGGGATCTACGAGCAGTACTTC. As protein: CSAGGIYEQYF.

This rearrangement joins TRBV7-6 to TRBJ2-3; D may be TRBD1 (6 bases). The CDR3 contains 14 residues. Per germline, CDR1 SGHVS and CDR2 FNYEAQ. V gave up 3 bases and J gave up 5 bases, with 12 bases separating them. The CDR3 DNA reads TGTGCCAGCAGCTTCCTGGGGGCCGAAGATACGCAGTATTTT. Amino acid sequence: CASSFLGAEDTQYF.

The J gene is TRBJ2-5, the V gene TRBV14; D gene ambiguous. CDR3 length equals 15 residues. The germline CDR1 and CDR2 sequences are SGHDN and FVKESK. V was shortened by 0 bases and J by 1 base, with 9 bases between the two germline ends. This CDR3 is CASSQDRPSQETQYF. In DNA, the CDR3 is TGTGCCAGCAGCCAAGATAGGCCTAGCCAAGAGACCCAGTACTTC. Variable domain in full (rest from reference TRBV14 and TRBJ2-5): EAGVTQFPSHSVIEKGQTVTLRCDPISGHDNLYWYRRVMGKEIKFLLHFVKESKQDESGMPNNRFLAERTGGTYSTLKVQPAELEDSGVYFCASSQDRPSQETQYFGPGTRLLVL.

The chain recombines TRBV29-1 with TRBJ1-5; D gene unclear. Germline-derived CDR1 and CDR2 are SQVTM and ANQGSEA. This CDR3 comprises 11 residues. V lost 4 bases and J 10 bases, leaving 11 bases between the germline ends. This chain's CDR3 is CSVGQYFPQHF. The DNA of the CDR3 is TGCAGCGTTGGGCAGTATTTCCCCCAGCATTTT. Complete variable domain (other parts from reference TRBV29-1 and TRBJ1-5): SAVISQKPSRDICQRGTSLTIQCQVDSQVTMMFWYRQQPGQSLTLIATANQGSEATYESGFVIDKFPISRPNLTFSTLTVSNMSPEDSSIYLCSVGQYFPQHFGDGTRLSIL.

The chain carries TRBV28 and TRBJ1-2; no firm D call. Germline loops: CDR1 MDHEN, CDR2 SYDVKM. V gave up 5 bases and J gave up 7 bases, with 17 bases separating them. This CDR3 has 14 residues. CDR3 residues: CASSQTVLVAGYTF. As DNA, the CDR3 is TGTGCCAGCAGTCAAACCGTACTAGTTGCTGGCTACACCTTC.

Remarks on this clone: Other nucleotide sequences from this sample produce the same CDR3. The chain uses TRBV3-1 (or the pseudogene TRBV3-2) and TRBJ1-1; D may be TRBD1 (5 bases). The CDR3 totals 13 residues. Germline assignment: CDR1 LGHDT and CDR2 YNNKEL (reference sequence). The V end lost 1 base, the J end lost 5 bases, and 8 bases lay between the germline ends. The CDR3 DNA is TGTGCCAGCAGCCAAGTCCGGGGGACTGAAGCTTTCTTT. Its protein product is CASSQVRGTEAFF.

The rearrangement joins TRBV5-1 to TRBJ2-5, with a possible D match to TRBD1 (6 bases). This CDR3 region has 15 residues. V was cut by 4 bases and J by 0 bases, with 13 bases left in between. Germline lookup yields CDR1 SGHRS and CDR2 YFSETQ. The CDR3 DNA follows: TGCGCCAGCAGCACGGACAGCAGGTACCAAGAGACCCAGTACTTC. Protein sequence: CASSTDSRYQETQYF.

The CDR3 spells CASLPDRGSSPLHF. The CDR3 DNA reads as TGTGCCAGCTTACCGGACAGGGGATCTTCACCCCTCCACTTT. This chain uses TRBV6-5 with TRBJ1-6; 9 bases are a match to TRBD1. This CDR3 has 14 residues. The V segment lost 8 bases and the J segment 9 bases; nucleotides outside the gene matches: 8. Germline V lookup: CDR1 MNHEY, CDR2 SVGAGI.

This chain joins TRBV18 and TRBJ2-7; TRBD2 matches at 9 bases. Germline values: CDR1 KGHSH, CDR2 LQKENI. This CDR3 comprises 13 residues. The ends lost 6 bases at V and 5 bases at J; junction bases unmatched: 5. The CDR3, as DNA: TGTGCCAGCTCTACCAGACTAGCGGACGAGCAGTACTTC. Translating it yields CASSTRLADEQYF. Full variable domain (outside the CDR3, taken from reference TRBV18 and TRBJ2-7): NAGVMQNPRHLVRRRGQEARLRCSPMKGHSHVYWYRQLPEEGLKFMVYLQKENIIDESGMPKERFSAEFPKEGPSILRIQQVVRGDSAAYFCASSTRLADEQYFGPGTRLTVT.